This TCR beta chain is drawn from a study of shared clonotypes between healthy human individuals. Assay used: immunoSEQ multiplex PCR; TCRdb lists only in-frame clones, some missing. The profile shows about 990,000 clones, 78% of them singletons. The study, taken as a whole, reports: What rarefaction showed was incomplete sorted-subset sequencing despite large depth. Roughly 5% of naive CD4 clonotypes were common to four donors. A generally larger estimated richness was seen in naive subsets than in memory subsets.

Note on this clone: Antigen specificity is unknown.

Looked up from germline, CDR1 is LNHDA and CDR2 is SQIVND (reference sequence). Trimming removed 9 bases at V and 0 bases at J, with 15 bases between. The CDR3 is 15 residues long. The chain links TRBV19 to TRBJ2-1; the D gene is possibly TRBD1 (6 bases). The TCR was taken from a man in his late teens or twenties in good health. Some clones in this sample may be carry-over from other donors' samples. Material for sequencing was memory CD4+ T cells from PBMCs. Subset here: CD45RA-negative fraction. Written as DNA, the CDR3 is TGTGCCAGCTCACAGGGCCCCGACTCCTACAATGAGCAGTTCTTC. Amino acid sequence: CASSQGPDSYNEQFF.